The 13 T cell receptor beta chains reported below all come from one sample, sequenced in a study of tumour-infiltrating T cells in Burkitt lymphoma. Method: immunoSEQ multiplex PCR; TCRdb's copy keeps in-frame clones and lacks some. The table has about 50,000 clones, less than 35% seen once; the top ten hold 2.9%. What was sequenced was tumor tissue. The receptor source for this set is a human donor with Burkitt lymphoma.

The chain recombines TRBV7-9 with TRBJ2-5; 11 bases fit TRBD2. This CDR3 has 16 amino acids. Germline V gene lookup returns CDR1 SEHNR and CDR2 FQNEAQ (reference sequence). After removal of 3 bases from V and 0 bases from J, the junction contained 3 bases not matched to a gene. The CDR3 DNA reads TGTGCCAGCAGCTTCCTAGCGGGGGGTTACCAAGAGACCCAGTACTTC. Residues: CASSFLAGGYQETQYF.

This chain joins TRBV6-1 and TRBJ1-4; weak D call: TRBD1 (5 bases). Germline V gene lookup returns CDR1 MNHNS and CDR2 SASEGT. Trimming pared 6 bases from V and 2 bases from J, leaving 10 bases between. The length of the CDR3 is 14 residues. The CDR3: CASRRGATNEKLFF. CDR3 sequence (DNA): TGTGCCAGCAGGAGAGGGGCGACTAATGAAAAACTGTTTTTT.

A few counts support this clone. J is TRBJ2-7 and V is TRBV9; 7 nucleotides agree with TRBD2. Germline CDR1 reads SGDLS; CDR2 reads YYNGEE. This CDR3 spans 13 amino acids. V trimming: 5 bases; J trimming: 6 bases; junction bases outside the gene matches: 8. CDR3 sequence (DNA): TGTGCCAGCAGTCCCGTACTAGCGAGCGAGCAGTACTTC. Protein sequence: CASSPVLASEQYF.

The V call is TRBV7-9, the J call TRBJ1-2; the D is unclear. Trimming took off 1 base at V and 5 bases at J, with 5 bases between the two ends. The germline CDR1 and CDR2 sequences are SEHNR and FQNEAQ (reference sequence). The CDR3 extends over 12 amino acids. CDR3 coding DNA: TGTGCCAGCAGCTTAGTCACATATGGCTACACCTTC. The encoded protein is CASSLVTYGYTF.

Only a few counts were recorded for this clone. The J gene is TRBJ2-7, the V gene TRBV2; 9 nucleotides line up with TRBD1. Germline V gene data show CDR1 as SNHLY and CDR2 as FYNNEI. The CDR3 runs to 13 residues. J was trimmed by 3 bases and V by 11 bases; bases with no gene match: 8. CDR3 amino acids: CAGAGTGIYEQYF. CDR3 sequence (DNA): TGTGCCGGGGCCGGGACAGGGATCTACGAGCAGTACTTC.

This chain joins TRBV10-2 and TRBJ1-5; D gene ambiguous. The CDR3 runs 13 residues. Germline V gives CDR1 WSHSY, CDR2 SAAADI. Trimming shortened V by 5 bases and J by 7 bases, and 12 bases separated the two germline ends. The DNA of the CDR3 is TGCGCCAGCAGTTGGCAGGCAGTCCAGCCCCAGCATTTT. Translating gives CASSWQAVQPQHF.

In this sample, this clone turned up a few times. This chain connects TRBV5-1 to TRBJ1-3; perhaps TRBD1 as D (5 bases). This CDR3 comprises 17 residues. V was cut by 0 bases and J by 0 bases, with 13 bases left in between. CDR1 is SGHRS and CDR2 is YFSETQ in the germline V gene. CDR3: CASSLAGTVASGNTIYF. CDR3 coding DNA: TGCGCCAGCAGCTTGGCCGGGACGGTAGCCTCTGGAAACACCATATATTTT.

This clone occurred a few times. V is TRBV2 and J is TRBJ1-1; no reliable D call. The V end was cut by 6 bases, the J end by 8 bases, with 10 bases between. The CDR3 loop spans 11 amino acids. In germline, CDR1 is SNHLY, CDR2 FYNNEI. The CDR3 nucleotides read TGTGCCAGCAGCGTGCCACGGGAAGCTTTCTTT. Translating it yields CASSVPREAFF.

In DNA, the CDR3 is TGTGCCAGCAGCTTAGCGGAGAACACCGGGGAGCTGTTTTTT. Its translation: CASSLAENTGELFF. This chain links TRBV11-1 with TRBJ2-2, with D uncertain. This CDR3 has 14 amino acids. Between the trimmed V and J ends, which lost 0 bases and 1 base, there was a span of 3 bases. CDR1 and CDR2 from the germline V gene are SGHAT and FQDESV (reference sequence). The whole variable domain, remainder taken from reference TRBV11-1 and TRBJ2-2, is EAEVAQSPRYKITEKSQAVAFWCDPISGHATLYWYRQILGQGPELLVQFQDESVVDDSQLPKDRFSAERLKGVDSTLKIQPAELGDSAMYLCASSLAENTGELFFGEGSRLTVL.

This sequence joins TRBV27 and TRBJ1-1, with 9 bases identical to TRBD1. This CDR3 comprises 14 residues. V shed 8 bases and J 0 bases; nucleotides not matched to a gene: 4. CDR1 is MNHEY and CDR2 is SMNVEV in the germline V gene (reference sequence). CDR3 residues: CASGTGSMNTEAFF. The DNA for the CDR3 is TGTGCCAGCGGGACAGGGAGCATGAACACTGAAGCTTTCTTT.

The CDR3 is CAIQQDNYGYTF. CDR3 DNA: TGTGCCATCCAACAGGATAACTATGGCTACACCTTC. This rearrangement joins TRBV10-3 to TRBJ1-2, with D perhaps matching TRBD1 (5 bases). The CDR3 is 12 amino acids. V lost 8 bases, J lost 1 base, and 8 bases lay in between. Germline values: CDR1 ENHRY, CDR2 SYGVKD.

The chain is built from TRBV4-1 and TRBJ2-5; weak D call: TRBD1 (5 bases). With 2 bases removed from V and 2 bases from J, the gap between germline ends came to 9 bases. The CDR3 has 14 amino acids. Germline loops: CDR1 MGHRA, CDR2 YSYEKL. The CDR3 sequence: CASSQRRQQETQYF. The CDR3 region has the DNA TGCGCCAGCAGCCAACGTCGACAGCAAGAGACCCAGTACTTC.

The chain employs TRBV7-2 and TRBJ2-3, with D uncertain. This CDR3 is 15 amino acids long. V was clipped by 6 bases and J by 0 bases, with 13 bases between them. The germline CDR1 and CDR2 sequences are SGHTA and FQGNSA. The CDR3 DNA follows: TGTGCCAGCAGTCGTATTCGAGCTAGCACAGATACGCAGTATTTT. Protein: CASSRIRASTDTQYF. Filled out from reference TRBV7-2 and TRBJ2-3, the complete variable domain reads GAGVSQSPSNKVTEKGKDVELRCDPISGHTALYWYRQSLGQGLEFLIYFQGNSAPDKSGLPSDRFSAERTGGSVSTLTIQRTQQEDSAVYLCASSRIRASTDTQYFGPGTRLTVL.